This TCR beta chain was recorded in a study of blood T cell repertoires in COVID-19. Turning to the study itself: Sample material is recorded as cDNA or gDNA derived from T cells, B-cell-depleted T cells, or PBMCs.

Participants spanned ages about 18 to 90 years and resided in 20 to 30 US areas. Authors' analysis steps: From reference gene primer amplification, estimates of nucleated cell counts were derived. Some clones are missing from TCRdb's copy, which holds only in-frame ones; the method was immunoSEQ multiplex PCR. Clone size and V and J calls were adopted from that table, with D and trimming inferred from the DNA. The data show under 200,000 clones, about 86% seen once. Losses at the gene ends were 6 bases for V and 8 bases for J; bases not matched to a gene: 16. Germline V CDR1 and CDR2: MGHDK, SYGVNS. The CDR3 sequence is 16 residues long.

The receptor's source is a man aged 45-65 years who had recovered from COVID-19. The chain combines TRBV25-1 with TRBJ1-2; 9 bases line up with TRBD1. The sequenced sample was PBMCs or T cells enriched from blood (not recorded which). The CDR3 sequence: CASSASPTGGGLGYTF. The CDR3 region has the DNA TGTGCCAGCAGCGCTTCTCCAACAGGGGGCGGTTTAGGCTACACCTTC.